These 18 T cell receptor beta chains were all obtained from the same sample, sequenced in a study of cytomegalovirus exposure and HLA in healthy donors (dated by TCRdb to the late 2010s). Library preparation used the immunoSEQ multiplex PCR assay. For the multiplex PCR, a mixture combining 60 forward primers for TCR Vbeta segments and 13 reverse primers for TCR Jbeta segments was used. This is the immuneACCESS table as TCRdb keeps it, with only in-frame sequences that have V and J called. A part of the clones is gone; compared with another copy, unresolved V genes explain less than half, and the rest is unexplained. Across this sample there are approximately 150,000 clones, with about 71% seen only once. Jointly, the top ten make up about 2.5% of the sample. Material: PBMCs. The receptors were gathered from a woman aged 40 to 49 in good health and CMV-seropositive.

This clone appeared a few times. The CDR3 sequence: CASSYEGEKRHGYTF. Here the CDR3 DNA reads TGTGCCAGCAGCTATGAAGGGGAAAAACGCCATGGCTACACCTTC. The V call is TRBV28, the J call TRBJ1-2; maybe TRBD1 (5 bases). Trimming stripped 6 bases from V and 6 bases from J, with 20 bases between. Germline CDR1 reads MDHEN; CDR2 reads SYDVKM. The length of the CDR3 is 15 residues.

The rearrangement links TRBV5-1 to TRBJ2-2, with 8 nucleotides matching TRBD1. The CDR3 length is 16 residues. The germline V gene has CDR1 SGHRS and CDR2 YFSETQ. V shed 3 bases, J shed 3 bases, and the junction held 7 bases outside the gene matches. The CDR3 bases are TGCGCCAGCAGCTGGCAGGGACAGGCGGACACCGGGGAGCTGTTTTTT. It is translated as CASSWQGQADTGELFF.

V and J are TRBV29-1 and TRBJ1-4; maybe TRBD1 (5 bases). V was trimmed by 4 bases and J by 8 bases, leaving 20 bases between them. CDR1 and CDR2 (germline): SQVTM, ANQGSEA. There are 15 residues in the CDR3. The CDR3 DNA reads TGCAGCGTTGCGGGGGTACGGGGGGTGGAAGAAAAACTGTTTTTT. It yields the protein CSVAGVRGVEEKLFF.

The chain joins TRBV7-2 to TRBJ2-5; D remains ambiguous. The germline V gene has CDR1 SGHTA and CDR2 FQGNSA. V dropped 1 base and J dropped 7 bases, with 7 bases sitting between them. This CDR3 comprises 12 residues. The CDR3 DNA reads as TGTGCCAGCAGCTTAGGCCCCAGGACCCAGTACTTC. Translated: CASSLGPRTQYF.

The chain has TRBV19 and TRBJ2-2; D remains ambiguous. The CDR3 runs to 14 residues. Trimming shortened V by 10 bases and J by 0 bases, and 12 bases separated the two germline ends. Germline lookup yields CDR1 LNHDA and CDR2 SQIVND (reference sequence). CDR3 in amino acids: CATTLGSNTGELFF. The CDR3 nucleotides read TGTGCCACGACGCTAGGATCGAACACCGGGGAGCTGTTTTTT.

V gene TRBV5-6 combines with J gene TRBJ1-1, with no clear D. CDR1 and CDR2 (germline): SGHDT, YYEEEE. The ends were cut back, 1 base at V and 7 bases at J, with 5 bases in the middle. The CDR3 has 11 residues. The CDR3 DNA is TGTGCCAGCAGCTTGTTTAGTGAAGCTTTCTTT. This gives the protein CASSLFSEAFF. The complete variable domain, with remaining parts taken from reference TRBV5-6 and TRBJ1-1, reads DAGVTQSPTHLIKTRGQQVTLRCSPKSGHDTVSWYQQALGQGPQFIFQYYEEEERQRGNFPDRFSGHQFPNYSSELNVNALLLGDSALYLCASSLFSEAFFGQGTRLTVV.

V usage is TRBV14 and J usage is TRBJ2-7; 8 bases agree with TRBD2. The V and J ends lost 0 bases and 7 bases, in that order; junction bases with no gene match: 11. Germline values: CDR1 SGHDN, CDR2 FVKESK. The CDR3 has 16 amino acids. CDR3 in amino acids: CASSQDGVAGLGEQYF. The CDR3 coding sequence is TGTGCCAGCAGCCAAGATGGAGTAGCGGGACTAGGAGAGCAGTACTTC.

The chain has TRBV6-5 and TRBJ1-3, with a possible D match to TRBD1 (6 bases). This CDR3 is built from 15 residues. Germline V gene data show CDR1 as MNHEY and CDR2 as SVGAGI. Trimming removed 0 bases at V and 2 bases at J, with 8 bases between. The CDR3 loop is CASSYSRQAGNTIYF. The CDR3 region has the DNA TGTGCCAGCAGTTACTCGAGACAGGCTGGAAACACCATATATTTT.

This clone occurred a few times. The chain links TRBV2 to TRBJ1-4; the D gene is possibly TRBD1 (5 bases). The CDR3 loop spans 16 amino acids. CDR1 SNHLY and CDR2 FYNNEI come from the germline V gene. V was trimmed by 8 bases and J by 4 bases, leaving 20 bases between them. The CDR3 DNA reads as TGTGCCAGCCTAGAGAATAATGGGGGGAGTAATGAAAAACTGTTTTTT. This translates into CASLENNGGSNEKLFF.

The genes are TRBV27 and TRBJ2-7, with a weak D call TRBD2 (5 bases). The V gene lost 6 bases and the J gene lost 6 bases, with 15 bases spanning the gap. Germline V gene lookup returns CDR1 MNHEY and CDR2 SMNVEV (reference sequence). The CDR3 runs to 13 residues. In DNA, the CDR3 is TGTGCCAGCAGCATGCAACCCCGGGGCGAGCAGTACTTC. It translates to CASSMQPRGEQYF.

The chain couples TRBV27 to TRBJ2-7; 8 bases map to TRBD1. The junction had 2 bases not matched to a gene; V was cut back by 6 bases and J by 1 base. The germline CDR1 and CDR2 sequences are MNHEY and SMNVEV (reference sequence). The CDR3 has 13 residues. CDR3 in amino acids: CASSRQGSYEQYF. CDR3 bases: TGTGCCAGCAGCCGACAGGGGTCCTACGAGCAGTACTTC.

V is TRBV19 and J is TRBJ2-7; D is perhaps TRBD2 (6 bases). The CDR3 is made up of 13 amino acids. Per the germline V gene, CDR1 is LNHDA and CDR2 is SQIVND (reference sequence). V lost 7 bases and J 7 bases, leaving 17 bases between the germline ends. DNA of the CDR3: TGTGCCAGTATTGGGACGGGGGATCTGGAGCAGTACTTC. It is translated as CASIGTGDLEQYF.

This clone was found once. Compared with germline, one end of the junction differs, possibly owing to a read error. This chain joins TRBV7-9 and TRBJ1-1, with 8 bases identical to TRBD1. Germline CDR1 is SEHNR and CDR2 is FQNEAQ (reference sequence). This CDR3 comprises 15 residues. DNA for the CDR3: TGTTCCAGCAGCTGGGCAGGGGGCCTGAACACTGAAGCTTTCTTT. Amino acids: CSSSWAGGLNTEAFF.

This clone was detected once. V usage is TRBV7-9 and J usage is TRBJ1-5; D is possibly TRBD1 (6 bases). CDR1 is SEHNR, CDR2 FQNEAQ, per germline (reference sequence). This CDR3 spans 14 amino acids. V lost 5 bases and J lost 11, with 19 bases in between. Here the CDR3 DNA reads TGTGCCAGCAGCCCAGGGGTGGGGGCCTCAGCCCAGCATTTT. Its protein product is CASSPGVGASAQHF. Variable domain in full (rest from reference TRBV7-9 and TRBJ1-5): DTGVSQNPRHKITKRGQNVTFRCDPISEHNRLYWYRQTLGQGPEFLTYFQNEAQLEKSRLLSDRFSAERPKGSFSTLEIQRTEQGDSAMYLCASSPGVGASAQHFGDGTRLSIL.

In its sample, this clone was seen a few times. This sequence joins TRBV7-2 and TRBJ1-3; no firm D call. The germline gives CDR1 SGHTA, CDR2 FQGNSA. The CDR3 contains 16 residues. With 3 bases removed from V and 4 bases from J, the gap between germline ends came to 16 bases. This CDR3 reads CASSFSERGSGNTIYF. The CDR3 DNA follows: TGTGCCAGCAGCTTTTCGGAACGGGGTTCAGGAAACACCATATATTTT. Drawing the rest from reference TRBV7-2 and TRBJ1-3, the complete variable domain is GAGVSQSPSNKVTEKGKDVELRCDPISGHTALYWYRQSLGQGLEFLIYFQGNSAPDKSGLPSDRFSAERTGGSVSTLTIQRTQQEDSAVYLCASSFSERGSGNTIYFGEGSWLTVV.

The V gene is TRBV7-3, the J gene TRBJ2-1; D not resolved. This CDR3 contains 15 residues. The ends were cut back, 1 base at V and 6 bases at J, with 13 bases in the middle. CDR1 and CDR2 (germline): SGHTA, FQGTGA. The CDR3 DNA is TGTGCCAGCAGCTTAAGCGGCCTTCTGGGCAATGAGCAGTTCTTC. Translated: CASSLSGLLGNEQFF.

CDR3 residues: CASSSSSGGAENIQYF. CDR3 sequence (DNA): TGTGCCAGCAGCTCCTCCAGCGGGGGGGCCGAAAACATTCAGTACTTC. V is TRBV7-2 and J is TRBJ2-4; 10 nucleotides match TRBD2. Germline V gives CDR1 SGHTA, CDR2 FQGNSA. The CDR3 consists of 16 residues. Losses at the gene ends were 4 bases for V and 5 bases for J; bases not matched to a gene: 8.

The rearrangement joins TRBV2 to TRBJ2-2; D is ambiguous. There are 13 residues in the CDR3. CDR1 is SNHLY and CDR2 is FYNNEI in the germline V gene. Trimming cost V 0 bases and J 6 bases, with 5 bases left between them. This chain's CDR3 is CASSEARSGELFF. The CDR3 bases are TGTGCCAGCAGTGAAGCGAGGTCCGGGGAGCTGTTTTTT.